One and the same sample provided the 17 T cell receptor beta chains below, sequenced in a study of blood T cell repertoires in COVID-19. The protocol was immunoSEQ multiplex PCR, while the TCRdb copy is restricted to in-frame clones and leaves out a portion. Of approximately 240,000 clones in the sample, around 87% were seen once. The sequenced material came from PBMCs or T cells enriched from blood (not recorded which). The receptors shown here come from a young woman with acute COVID-19.

The V gene is TRBV6-5, the J gene TRBJ1-5, with D perhaps matching TRBD1 (6 bases). Deletions cut 6 bases from V and 1 base from J, with 13 bases between. The CDR3 runs to 15 residues. Germline V gives CDR1 MNHEY, CDR2 SVGAGI. This CDR3 is CASSRQVGSNQPQHF. CDR3 sequence (DNA): TGTGCCAGCAGCCGACAGGTCGGGAGCAATCAGCCCCAGCATTTT.

V usage is TRBV19 and J usage is TRBJ2-3; weak D call: TRBD1 (6 bases). The ends were cut back, 4 bases at V and 1 base at J, with 15 bases in the middle. CDR3 length equals 16 residues. Germline loops: CDR1 LNHDA, CDR2 SQIVND (reference sequence). CDR3 in amino acids: CASSKGTYEGTDTQYF. The CDR3 coding sequence is TGTGCCAGTAGTAAAGGGACATACGAGGGCACAGATACGCAGTATTTT. The full variable domain, its missing parts supplied by reference TRBV19 and TRBJ2-3, is DGGITQSPKYLFRKEGQNVTLSCEQNLNHDAMYWYRQDPGQGLRLIYYSQIVNDFQKGDIAEGYSVSREKKESFPLTVTSAQKNPTAFYLCASSKGTYEGTDTQYFGPGTRLTVL.

The chain carries TRBV29-1 and TRBJ1-2; 9 positions match TRBD1. The germline gives CDR1 SQVTM, CDR2 ANQGSEA. V shed 4 bases, J shed 4 bases, and the junction held 7 bases outside the gene matches. This CDR3 is 14 amino acids long. CDR3 protein: CSVAGTGQGYGYTF. In DNA form, the CDR3 reads TGCAGCGTTGCGGGGACAGGGCAGGGCTATGGCTACACCTTC. Supplemented by reference TRBV29-1 and TRBJ1-2, the full variable domain reads SAVISQKPSRDICQRGTSLTIQCQVDSQVTMMFWYRQQPGQSLTLIATANQGSEATYESGFVIDKFPISRPNLTFSTLTVSNMSPEDSSIYLCSVAGTGQGYGYTFGSGTRLTVV.

This clone occurred many times. The rearrangement joins TRBV6-2 or TRBV6-3 to TRBJ2-5, with no clear D. V was clipped by 3 bases and J by 5 bases, with 10 bases between them. The CDR3 spans 13 residues. The germline V gene encodes CDR1 MNHEY and CDR2 SVGEGT. CDR3: CASSYPTKETQYF. In DNA form, the CDR3 reads TGTGCCAGCAGTTATCCCACTAAGGAGACCCAGTACTTC.

This clone was detected a few times. The J gene is TRBJ2-7, the V gene TRBV29-1; 12 nucleotides agree with TRBD2. The V segment lost 6 bases and the J segment 5 bases; nucleotides outside the gene matches: 8. This CDR3 has 14 residues. CDR1 is SQVTM, CDR2 ANQGSEA, per germline. The CDR3 here is CSVVLAGGDHEQYF. CDR3 nucleotide sequence: TGCAGCGTCGTTCTAGCGGGAGGGGACCACGAGCAGTACTTC.

The V and J genes are TRBV2 and TRBJ2-7; D uncertain. Germline V gives CDR1 SNHLY, CDR2 FYNNEI. V shed 3 bases and J shed 2 bases, with 8 bases lying between them. The CDR3 spans 13 residues. CDR3 nucleotides: TGTGCCAGCAGTGATTCCGGTGCCTACGAGCAGTACTTC. Protein product: CASSDSGAYEQYF.

This CDR3 reads CASSPVGLYEQYF. CDR3 coding DNA: TGTGCCAGCAGCCCAGTGGGACTTTACGAGCAGTACTTC. The gene calls are TRBV7-2 and TRBJ2-7; D is perhaps TRBD2 (6 bases). Germline V gene data show CDR1 as SGHTA and CDR2 as FQGNSA. V was clipped by 5 bases and J by 4 bases, with 12 bases between them. The CDR3 has 13 amino acids.

This rearrangement joins TRBV6-2 or TRBV6-3 to TRBJ2-1, with TRBD2 matching over 7 bases. Germline V CDR1 and CDR2: MNHEY, SVGEGT. V was clipped by 5 bases and J by 8 bases; unmatched bases: 21. This CDR3 contains 18 residues. CDR3 loop: CASSLRPPPGLTGYEQFF. In nucleotides, the CDR3 is TGTGCCAGCAGTCTCCGGCCTCCCCCGGGACTAACAGGCTATGAGCAGTTCTTC.

The rearrangement joins TRBV5-8 to TRBJ1-5; 9 nucleotides agree with TRBD1. The CDR3 length is 14 residues. The germline V gene encodes CDR1 SGHTS and CDR2 YDEGEE. The V gene end was trimmed by 2 bases and the J gene end by 4 bases; junction bases not matched to a gene: 1. CDR3 in DNA: TGTGCCAGCAGCTTTGGACAGGGGAATCAGCCCCAGCATTTT. Translated, it gives CASSFGQGNQPQHF.

The CDR3 nucleotides read TGTGCCAGCAGTGCGACAGGTTATAATTCACCCCTCCACTTT. It encodes CASSATGYNSPLHF. V is TRBV25-1 and J is TRBJ1-6, with D perhaps matching TRBD1 (6 bases). V gave up 4 bases and J gave up 4 bases, with 8 bases separating them. There are 14 residues in the CDR3. CDR1 is MGHDK and CDR2 is SYGVNS in the germline V gene.

Comments on this clone: The same CDR3 can be traced to other DNA sequences in this sample. This chain uses TRBV6-2 or TRBV6-3 with TRBJ2-1, with D hard to call. Per germline, CDR1 MNHEY and CDR2 SVGEGT. The CDR3 loop spans 13 amino acids. Trimming pared 4 bases from V and 0 bases from J, leaving 4 bases between. CDR3 coding DNA: TGTGCCAGCAGTTCTAGCTCCTACAATGAGCAGTTCTTC. Amino acid sequence: CASSSSSYNEQFF.

In its sample, this clone was seen a few times. The V gene is TRBV7-9, the J gene TRBJ2-1, with 7 bases matching TRBD2. The V segment lost 4 bases and the J segment 4 bases; nucleotides outside the gene matches: 4. The CDR3 is 14 residues long. CDR1 is SEHNR, CDR2 FQNEAQ, per germline (reference sequence). The CDR3 sequence is CASSWEGRYNEQFF. The CDR3 nucleotides read TGTGCCAGCAGCTGGGAGGGGAGGTACAATGAGCAGTTCTTC.

This clone was observed a handful of times. The chain recombines TRBV6-5 with TRBJ1-5; D unclear. Germline V gives CDR1 MNHEY, CDR2 SVGAGI. V lost 6 bases, J lost 7 bases, and 10 bases lay in between. This CDR3 contains 12 residues. This CDR3 is CASRALRQPQHF. The CDR3, as DNA: TGTGCCAGCAGGGCCTTGAGGCAGCCCCAGCATTTT.

The genes are TRBV7-9 and TRBJ2-7, with TRBD2 matching 10 bases. The CDR3 is 19 amino acids. CDR1 is SEHNR and CDR2 is FQNEAQ in the germline V gene (reference sequence). With V trimmed by 5 bases and J by 4 bases, 20 bases remained unmatched. The CDR3 protein is CASSPPPPGSSGSGYEQYF. The CDR3 bases are TGTGCCAGCAGCCCGCCCCCCCCGGGGTCTAGCGGGAGTGGGTACGAGCAGTACTTC. Looking up the rest from reference TRBV7-9 and TRBJ2-7 gives the full variable domain: DTGVSQNPRHKITKRGQNVTFRCDPISEHNRLYWYRQTLGQGPEFLTYFQNEAQLEKSRLLSDRFSAERPKGSFSTLEIQRTEQGDSAMYLCASSPPPPGSSGSGYEQYFGPGTRLTVT.

The chain links TRBV19 to TRBJ2-1; D possibly corresponds to TRBD2 (6 bases). The CDR3 runs 16 residues. Trimming cost V 3 bases and J 6 bases, with 18 bases left between them. Germline V lookup: CDR1 LNHDA, CDR2 SQIVND (reference sequence). Here the CDR3 DNA reads TGTGCCAGTAGTATTTTAGCGCCAAACGGGGGCAATGAGCAGTTCTTC. Residues: CASSILAPNGGNEQFF.

This clone showed up just once. V is TRBV7-2 and J is TRBJ2-7; 14 bases map to TRBD2. Germline-derived CDR1 and CDR2 are SGHTA and FQGNSA. CDR3 size: 18 residues. V lost 5 bases to trimming and J lost 7 bases; unmatched junction nucleotides: 16. The CDR3 bases are TGTGCCAGCAGCCCACGAGGGACTAGCGGGAGTAAGGGCTGGGAGCAGTACTTC. Its translation is CASSPRGTSGSKGWEQYF.

The chain uses TRBV9 and TRBJ2-5, with D possibly matching TRBD2 (6 bases). Trimming stripped 4 bases from V and 2 bases from J, with 21 bases between. The germline gives CDR1 SGDLS, CDR2 YYNGEE. The length of the CDR3 is 17 residues. CDR3 sequence (DNA): TGTGCCAGCAGCCCAACACGTGGAACTAGCTGGCAAGAGACCCAGTACTTC. Translation gives CASSPTRGTSWQETQYF.